One T cell receptor beta chain is described in this entry. Its antigen is currently unknown. The data belong to a study of T cell clonotyping in hematopoietic cell transplantation. Overall study context: Recipients' pretransplant samples followed cytoreduction.

Points from the study as a whole: Broader posttransplant TCR repertoire diversity was predicted by graft donor and pretransplant recipient Inverse Simpson Index values.

The time point was: recipient sample about 28 days before transplant, after cytoreduction. Using immunoSEQ multiplex PCR, the repertoire was profiled, and TCRdb retains in-frame clones only, with some absent. Among some 26,000 clones listed, 82% were seen once. Germline V lookup: CDR1 SGHRS, CDR2 YFSETQ. The CDR3 totals 14 residues. V lost 0 bases and J 2 bases, leaving 8 bases between the germline ends. The TCR comes from a man in his forties with acute myeloid leukemia. Some clones in this sample may be carry-over from other donors' samples. This material consisted of peripheral blood mononuclear cells, taken before stem cell transplant. This sequence joins TRBV5-1 and TRBJ1-2; D may be TRBD1 (5 bases). The chain's CDR3 is CASSLDRGNYGYTF. The DNA of the CDR3 is TGCGCCAGCAGCTTGGACCGGGGGAACTATGGCTACACCTTC.